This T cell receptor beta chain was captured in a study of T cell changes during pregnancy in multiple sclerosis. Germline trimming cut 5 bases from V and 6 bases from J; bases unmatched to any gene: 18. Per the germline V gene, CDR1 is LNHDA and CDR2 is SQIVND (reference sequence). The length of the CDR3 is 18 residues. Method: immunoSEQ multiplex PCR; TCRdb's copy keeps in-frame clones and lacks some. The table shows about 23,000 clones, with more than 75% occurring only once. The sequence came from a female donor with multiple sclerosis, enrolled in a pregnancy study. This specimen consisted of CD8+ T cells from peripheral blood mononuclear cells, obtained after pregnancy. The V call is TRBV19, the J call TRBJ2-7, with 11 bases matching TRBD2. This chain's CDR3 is CASSLEAHTSGSYREQYF. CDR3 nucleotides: TGTGCCAGTAGTCTCGAAGCCCATACTAGCGGGAGCTACCGCGAGCAGTACTTC.